The entry below gives a single T cell receptor (beta chain) sequence along with its context. The junction shows a germline mismatch at one end, possibly a read error. The entry originates in a study of blood T cell repertoires in COVID-19. Study at large: The study drew acute and convalescent COVID-19 samples from the United States, Italy and Spain. Sources were T cells, B-cell-depleted T cells, or PBMCs; the material itself was cDNA or gDNA.

This CDR3 contains 15 residues. CDR1 is SQVTM and CDR2 is ANQGSEA in the germline V gene. Original methodology: Using reference gene primer amplification, nucleated cell counts were estimated. Method: immunoSEQ multiplex PCR; TCRdb's copy keeps in-frame clones and lacks some. From that table come the V and J calls and clone size; the DNA was used to work out D and trimming. Here the sample spans 150,000 to 200,000 clones, roughly 85% being singletons. This chain connects TRBV29-1 to TRBJ2-5; D is possibly TRBD1 or TRBD2 (6 bases each). This clonotype was sampled from a woman in her seventies with acute or convalescent COVID-19. The specimen was peripheral blood. In DNA, the CDR3 is TGCAGCGTGGAAGGACTACAGGGTATAGGAGAGACCCAGTACTTC. Translation: CSVEGLQGIGETQYF.